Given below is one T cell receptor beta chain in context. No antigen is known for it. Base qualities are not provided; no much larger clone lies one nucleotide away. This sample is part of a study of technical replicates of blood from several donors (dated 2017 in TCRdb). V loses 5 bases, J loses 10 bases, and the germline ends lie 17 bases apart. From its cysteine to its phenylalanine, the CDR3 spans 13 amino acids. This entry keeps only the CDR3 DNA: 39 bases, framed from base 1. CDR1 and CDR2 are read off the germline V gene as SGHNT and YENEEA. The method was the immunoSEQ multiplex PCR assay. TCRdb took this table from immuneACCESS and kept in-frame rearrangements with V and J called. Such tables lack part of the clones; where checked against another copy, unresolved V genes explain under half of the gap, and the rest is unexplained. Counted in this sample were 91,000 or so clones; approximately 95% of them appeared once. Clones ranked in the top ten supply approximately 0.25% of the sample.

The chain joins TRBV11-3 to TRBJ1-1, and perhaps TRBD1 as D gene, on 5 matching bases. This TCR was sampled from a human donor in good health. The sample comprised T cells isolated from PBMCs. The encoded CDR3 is CASSPSGGDGAFF. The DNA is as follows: TGTGCCAGCAGCCCTAGTGGGGGGGACGGAGCTTTCTTT.